The clone carrying this T cell receptor beta chain was detected only a few times. The length of the CDR3 is 13 residues. From germline, CDR1 is MNHNS and CDR2 SASEGT. The V gene lost 0 bases and the J gene lost 4 bases, with 7 bases spanning the gap. This entry is derived from a study of CD8+CD57+ T cells in acquired aplastic anemia. Profiling that covered TCR beta VDJ and CDR3 relied on genomic DNA as its template. Each CDR3 protein gets one entry after TCRdb re-called the reads with MiXCR. The sample yields hundreds of thousands of distinct CDR3 sequences, over 25% seen once. Only patients with CD8+CD57+ cell expansion on flow cytometry were chosen for sequencing. No patient had been given any therapy when blood was sampled.

The clonotype was recovered from a human donor with aplastic anemia. The genes are TRBV6-1 and TRBJ2-7; D is uncertain. The source material was sorted CD4+, CD8+, or CD8+CD57+ T cells (not recorded which) from PBMCs. The CDR3 sequence is CASSEAVDYEQYF. The CDR3 DNA is TGTGCCAGCAGTGAAGCGGTCGATTACGAGCAGTACTTC.